This T cell receptor (beta chain) is drawn from a study of blood T cell repertoires in COVID-19. Study in general: The United States, Italy and Spain supplied acute and convalescent COVID-19 samples. Sample material is recorded as cDNA or gDNA derived from T cells, B-cell-depleted T cells, or PBMCs.

This clone occurred once. As handled by the study authors: Amplifying reference gene primers gave estimates of nucleated cell counts. The data were produced by immunoSEQ multiplex PCR, yet TCRdb's version contains in-frame clones alone and is incomplete. V and J calls and clone size are as listed in that table; D and trimming were resolved from the DNA. The sample comprises tens of thousands of clones, 75% to 85% of which are singletons, and roughly 3% rests with the top ten. With 3 bases removed from V and 5 bases from J, the gap between germline ends came to 8 bases. The CDR3 totals 13 residues. Germline assignment: CDR1 SGHAT and CDR2 FQNNGV.

Sequencing used peripheral blood. This chain links TRBV11-2 with TRBJ2-1; D call uncertain. The sequence was obtained from an older woman with acute or convalescent COVID-19. The CDR3 loop reads CASSFRRDNEQFF. In DNA form, the CDR3 reads TGTGCCAGCAGCTTTCGACGGGACAATGAGCAGTTCTTC.